This entry features one T cell receptor beta chain sequence. Its antigen is unknown. Oncomine TCR Beta short-read sequencing was applied to DNA from cultured CD4+ T cells. TCRdb independently ran MiXCR on the PCR reads; one entry per CDR3 protein. The table records some 11,000 distinct CDR3 sequences, roughly 60% of them present only once. Noted treatment: roughly 11-day PBMC culture with coronavirus spike peptide pools or control peptides (ViraFEST assay). The positive PCR dates, which preceded the US Alpha, Beta and Delta variants, fell between March and December 2020. Peptide pools at approximately 11 ug/ml stimulated fewer than 2.5 million PBMCs per well with 10 IU/ml IL-2. V was pared by 4 bases and J by 1 base, with 7 bases between. The CDR3 sequence is 13 residues long. In germline, CDR1 is SGHNT, CDR2 YENEEA. This specimen belongs to a study of vaccination and CD4 T cells after COVID-19. About the study: The post-vaccine samples came a median approximately 70 days after dose two (range 14 to 241). Study-wide points: In convalescent patients, 304 of 307 vaccine-specific clones were spike mono-reactive.

J is TRBJ1-1 and V is TRBV11-3, with D unresolved. The sequence was obtained from a human donor who had recovered from COVID-19. This material consisted of CD4+ T cells from blood, cultured in vitro, taken before SARS-CoV-2 vaccination. The DNA of the CDR3 is TGTGCCAGCAGCTCCCGAGGGAACACTGAAGCTTTCTTT. Amino acid sequence: CASSSRGNTEAFF.